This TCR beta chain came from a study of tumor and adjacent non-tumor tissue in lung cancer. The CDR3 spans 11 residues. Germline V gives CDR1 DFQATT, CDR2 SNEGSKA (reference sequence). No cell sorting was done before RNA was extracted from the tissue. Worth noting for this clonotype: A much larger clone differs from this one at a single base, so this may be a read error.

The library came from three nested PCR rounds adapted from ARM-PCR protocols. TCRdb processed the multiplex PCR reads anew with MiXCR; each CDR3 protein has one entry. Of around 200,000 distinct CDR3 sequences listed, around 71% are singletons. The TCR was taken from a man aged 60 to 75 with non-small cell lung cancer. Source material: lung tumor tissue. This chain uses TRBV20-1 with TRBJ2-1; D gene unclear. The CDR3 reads CSARAYNEHFF. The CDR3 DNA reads TGCAGTGCTAGGGCCTACAATGAGCACTTCTTC.